This T cell receptor (beta chain) originates from a study of cytomegalovirus exposure and HLA in healthy donors. Study-level findings and limits: Prior analysis indicated that the majority of TCR beta V segments exhibited productivity approximately 87% or approximately 30% of the time. Reports credit the classifier with highly specific, highly sensitive diagnosis of cytomegalovirus status. Relative to equally common others, HLA-associated TCR beta chains showed greater clonal expansion in a later analysis.

CDR3 size: 12 residues. Trimming took off 1 base at V and 5 bases at J, with 3 bases between the two ends. The germline V gene encodes CDR1 SEHNR and CDR2 FQNEAQ (reference sequence). Details on this clone: Its antigen remains unknown.

13 Jbeta primers and 60 Vbeta primers were used for the PCR. Per the original data handling: Approximately 79 million unique TCR beta chains, roughly 11 million of them shared, were counted by a later analysis. Sequencing used immunoSEQ multiplex PCR; TCRdb keeps in-frame clones, though not all of them. The D gene and trimming were derived from the DNA, and the V and J assignments and clone size from that table. The sample shows roughly 180,000 clones, over 80% of them seen only once. The sample was PBMCs. This receptor was obtained from a man aged 40-49 years in good health and CMV-seronegative. The rearrangement links TRBV7-9 to TRBJ2-1; D is unresolved. The CDR3 is CASSLVNNEQFF. Here the CDR3 DNA reads TGTGCCAGCAGCTTAGTTAACAATGAGCAGTTCTTC.